This TCR beta chain was retrieved from a study of cytomegalovirus exposure and HLA in healthy donors. The PCR used 60 Vbeta and 13 Jbeta primers. Only in-frame clones appear in the TCRdb table, and some are missing; sequencing was by immunoSEQ multiplex PCR. The table has roughly 200,000 clones, around 80% seen once. This TCR was sampled from a boy aged 2-9 years in good health and CMV-seronegative. The sequenced sample was PBMCs.

The CDR3 reads CASRSYSNQPQHF. The CDR3 DNA is TGTGCCAGCAGGTCCTATAGCAATCAGCCCCAGCATTTT. J is TRBJ1-5 and V is TRBV27, with unresolved D. CDR3 length: 13 amino acids. V shed 6 bases and J shed 0 bases, with 6 bases lying between them. Looked up from germline, CDR1 is MNHEY and CDR2 is SMNVEV (reference sequence).